This T cell receptor (beta chain) was recovered during a study of chemoradiotherapy in HPV16-positive cancers. About the research overall: Functional T-cell assays on a couple of HPV16-positive patients' cells defined candidate HPV-specific clones and common TCR motifs. The study, taken as a whole, reports: Functional assays defining HPV-specific T cells used only a couple of HPV16-positive patients. Candidate HPV-specific clones and E7-related TCR motifs grew in tumor during treatment.

Assay: immunoSEQ multiplex PCR; the TCRdb copy retains only in-frame clones and omits some. The data contain some 11,000 clones, over 60% of them singletons. This clone was seen a handful of times. Its antigen is currently unknown. The receptor comes from a human donor with HPV-associated anogenital cancer. The sample was taken from a patient who underwent chemoradiotherapy.

The CDR3 protein is CASSQGVNTEAFF. The CDR3 bases are TGCGCCAGCAGCCAAGGGGTGAACACTGAAGCTTTCTTT. The gene calls are TRBV4-1 and TRBJ1-1, with D unclear. Trimming took off 1 base at V and 0 bases at J, with 3 bases between the two ends. Per germline, CDR1 MGHRA and CDR2 YSYEKL. CDR3 size: 13 residues.